A selection of T cell receptor beta chains follows, all from one sample in a study of response to subunit inactivated influenza vaccine. A single record per CDR3 protein comes from TCRdb applying MiXCR to the RT-PCR reads. This table has roughly 150,000 distinct CDR3 sequences, roughly 10% appearing once. The source was non-naive T cells sorted from PBMCs, collected 35 to 45 days after vaccination. The receptors come from a man aged 50-60 years who received an inactivated influenza vaccine. Each CDR3 is given with its conserved first and last residue. The D gene is left open where the match is weak. Where a row states a size, it is once, few, many or the class of an expanded clone; other rows omit it.

j_call	v_call	clone_size	d_call	cdr3_nt	cdr3_aa
TRBJ2-3	TRBV6-5	NA	NA	TGTGCCAGCAGTTACCAGCTACCGGGACACGACGGAGATACGCAGTATTTT	CASSYQLPGHDGDTQYF
TRBJ1-6	TRBV20-1	NA	TRBD1	TGCAGTGCCAAGGGGCAGGGGGCAAGTTCACCCCTCCACTTT	CSAKGQGASSPLHF
TRBJ2-2	TRBV20-1	NA	NA	TGCAGTGCACCGACATACTCGAACACCGGGGAGCTGTTTTTT	CSAPTYSNTGELFF
TRBJ1-2	TRBV27	few	NA	TGTGCCAGCAGTTCTGTTAGCAGGGCAACTGGCTACACCTTC	CASSSVSRATGYTF
TRBJ2-3	TRBV5-1	many	NA	TGCGCCAGCAGCTTGGACCCAGATACGCAGTATTTT	CASSLDPDTQYF
TRBJ2-7	TRBV4-1	many	TRBD2	TGCGCCAGCAGCCTAAGCGGGGGTCCCTCCTACGAGCAGTACTTC	CASSLSGGPSYEQYF
TRBJ2-7	TRBV4-2	many	NA	TGTGCCAGCAGCCAGGGACCGCAGGGGTACGAGCAGTACTTC	CASSQGPQGYEQYF
TRBJ2-5	TRBV7-2	once	NA	TGTGCCAGCAGCTTAGATAGGGGGGCACAAGAGACCCAGTACTTC	CASSLDRGAQETQYF
TRBJ2-5	TRBV20-1	many	NA	TGCAGTGCCCAGGGTGCGACCCAGTACTTC	CSAQGATQYF
TRBJ2-4	TRBV18	few	NA	TGTGCCAGCTCAGTGGGGATAGCCAAAAACATTCAGTACTTC	CASSVGIAKNIQYF
TRBJ1-2	TRBV5-1	many	TRBD1	TGCGCCAGCAGCTTTCGGACAGGGACAAACTATGGCTACACCTTC	CASSFRTGTNYGYTF
TRBJ2-5	TRBV20-1	many	NA	TGCAGTGCTAAAGGCGGGGAGACCCAGTACTTC	CSAKGGETQYF
TRBJ1-2	TRBV28	few	TRBD1	TGTGCCAGCAGCCCTACAGGGGGAAACTATGGCTACACCTTC	CASSPTGGNYGYTF
TRBJ2-5	TRBV15	NA	NA	TGTGCCACCAGCAGAACCACCCAGGGGAAAGAGACCCAGTACTTC	CATSRTTQGKETQYF
TRBJ2-7	TRBV27	many	NA	TGTGCCAGCAGTAGAACAGGGTCCAACGAGCAGTACTTC	CASSRTGSNEQYF
TRBJ2-7	TRBV3-1	few	NA	TGTGCCAGCAGCCAACGAAGGAGACCTTCGTACGAGCAGTACTTC	CASSQRRRPSYEQYF
TRBJ2-5	TRBV10-3	NA	NA	TGTGCCATCAGTGAAAAGGAGACCCAGTACTTC	CAISEKETQYF
TRBJ2-5	TRBV20-1	NA	TRBD2	TGCAGTGCACTTCGACTAGCGGGAGGGGGACAAGAGACCCAGTACTTC	CSALRLAGGGQETQYF
TRBJ1-2	TRBV5-6	NA	NA	TGTGCCAGCCATAAAGGACCTGGCTACACCTTC	CASHKGPGYTF
TRBJ1-3	TRBV28	NA	TRBD1	TGTGCCAGCAGTTCTACCGGACAGGGGAACGGAAACACCATATATTTT	CASSSTGQGNGNTIYF
TRBJ2-1	TRBV3-1	few	NA	TGTGCCAGCAGCCAAGACTCAACTAAGGGGCAGTTCTTC	CASSQDSTKGQFF
TRBJ1-2	TRBV25-1	NA	NA	TGTGCCAGCAGTGACGACGCAGTTTATGGCTACACCTTC	CASSDDAVYGYTF
TRBJ2-3	TRBV9	NA	NA	TGTGCCAGCAGCGTGGGGACAACGCTGTCCACAGATACGCAGTATTTT	CASSVGTTLSTDTQYF
TRBJ2-5	TRBV18	few	TRBD2	TGTGCCAGCTCACCAGATCCGGGTAGCGGGCACGAGACCCAGTACTTC	CASSPDPGSGHETQYF
TRBJ2-3	TRBV20-1	NA	TRBD1	TGCAGTGCTAGCAACAGGAGGGACAGGGTCACAGATACGCAGTATTTT	CSASNRRDRVTDTQYF
TRBJ2-3	TRBV5-1	many	NA	TGCGCCAGCAGCACCGACCCCACAGATACGCAGTATTTT	CASSTDPTDTQYF
TRBJ2-7	TRBV6-2/TRBV6-3	NA	TRBD1	TGTGCCAGCAGTCCACAGGGGTCCTTATCCGAGCAGTACTTC	CASSPQGSLSEQYF
TRBJ2-1	TRBV27	many	NA	TGTGCCACCTCCATCGGCCAGGGGCACCTAAACAATGAGCAGTTCTTC	CATSIGQGHLNNEQFF
TRBJ2-5	TRBV20-1	NA	NA	TGCAGTGCTAGAGATTTAACAGCACAAGAGACCCAGTACTTC	CSARDLTAQETQYF
TRBJ2-7	TRBV7-7	many	NA	TGTGCTAGCAGCTCCCCCTACGAGCAGTACTTC	CASSSPYEQYF
TRBJ2-1	TRBV20-1	many	NA	TGCAGTGCTAGAGATAAGGCTAGCTACAATGAGCAGTTCTTC	CSARDKASYNEQFF
TRBJ2-1	TRBV5-1	NA	TRBD2	TGCGCCAGCTCAGGTGGGGCTAGCGGGGTTTTCTGGAATGAGCAGTTCTTC	CASSGGASGVFWNEQFF
TRBJ1-2	TRBV6-5	many	NA	TGTGCCAGCAGTTACGCTTCAGGGGCGACCTATGGCTACACCTTC	CASSYASGATYGYTF
TRBJ2-1	TRBV10-3	many	TRBD1	TGTGCCATCAGACCTACCGGGACAGGCTACAATGAGCAGTTCTTC	CAIRPTGTGYNEQFF
TRBJ1-1	TRBV5-1	few	NA	TGCGCCAGCAGCCCCGGGATTGGCTTAGAAGCTTTCTTT	CASSPGIGLEAFF
TRBJ2-7	TRBV20-1	NA	TRBD1	TGCAGTGCCCCGGCCCACGGACAGGGCTACGAGCAGTACTTC	CSAPAHGQGYEQYF
TRBJ2-7	TRBV4-2	NA	TRBD2	TGTGCCAGCAGCCAAGAACTAGCGGGGGTATACAGCTCCTACGAGCAGTACTTC	CASSQELAGVYSSYEQYF
TRBJ2-1	TRBV19	NA	TRBD2	TGTGCCAGTAGTATTGGGACTAGCGGCACCTCCTACAATGAGCAGTTCTTC	CASSIGTSGTSYNEQFF
TRBJ2-5	TRBV20-1	NA	NA	TGCAGTGCTAGCGAGGGGGGACAAGAGACCCAGTACTTC	CSASEGGQETQYF
TRBJ2-7	TRBV4-3	few	TRBD2	TGCGCCAGCAGCCAAGGGACTAGCGGGAGCTCCTACGAGCAGTACTTC	CASSQGTSGSSYEQYF
TRBJ1-5	TRBV6-2/TRBV6-3	NA	NA	TGTGCCAGCAGCCCACTTCCCTCAGGGGACCAGCCCCAGCATTTT	CASSPLPSGDQPQHF